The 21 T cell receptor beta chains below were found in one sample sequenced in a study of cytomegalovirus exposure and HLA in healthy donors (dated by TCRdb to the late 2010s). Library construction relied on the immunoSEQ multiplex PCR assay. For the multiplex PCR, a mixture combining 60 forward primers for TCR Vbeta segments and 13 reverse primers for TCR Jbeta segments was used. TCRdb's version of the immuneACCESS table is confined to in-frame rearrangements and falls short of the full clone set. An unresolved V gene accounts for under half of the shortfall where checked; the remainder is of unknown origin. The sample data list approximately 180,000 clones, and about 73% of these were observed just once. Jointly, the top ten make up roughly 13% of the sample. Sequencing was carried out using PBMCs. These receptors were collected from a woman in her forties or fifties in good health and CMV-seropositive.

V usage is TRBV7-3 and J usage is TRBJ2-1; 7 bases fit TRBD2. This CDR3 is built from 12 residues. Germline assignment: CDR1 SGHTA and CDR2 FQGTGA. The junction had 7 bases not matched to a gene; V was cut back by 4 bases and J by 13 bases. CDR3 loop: CASSSPPGLQFF. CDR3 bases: TGTGCCAGCAGCTCCCCTCCGGGACTACAGTTCTTC.

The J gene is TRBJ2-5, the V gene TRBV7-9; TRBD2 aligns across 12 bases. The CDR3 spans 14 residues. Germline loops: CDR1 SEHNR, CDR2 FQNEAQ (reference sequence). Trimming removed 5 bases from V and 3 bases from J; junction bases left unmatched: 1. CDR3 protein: CASSRLAGEETQYF. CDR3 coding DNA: TGTGCCAGCAGCCGACTAGCGGGGGAAGAGACCCAGTACTTC.

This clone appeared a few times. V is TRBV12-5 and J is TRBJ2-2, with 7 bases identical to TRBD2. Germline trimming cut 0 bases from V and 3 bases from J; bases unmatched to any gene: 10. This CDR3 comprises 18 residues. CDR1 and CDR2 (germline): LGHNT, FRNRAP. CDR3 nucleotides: TGTGCTAGTGGTTTGGTAAGGGCGGGGGTAGTGGACACCGGGGAGCTGTTTTTT. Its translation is CASGLVRAGVVDTGELFF.

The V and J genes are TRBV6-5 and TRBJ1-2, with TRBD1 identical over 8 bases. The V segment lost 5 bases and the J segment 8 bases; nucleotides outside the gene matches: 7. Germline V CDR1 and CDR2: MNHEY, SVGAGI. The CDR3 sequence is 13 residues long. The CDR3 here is CASSDPGGIGYTF. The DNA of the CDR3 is TGTGCCAGCAGTGATCCAGGGGGCATCGGCTACACCTTC.

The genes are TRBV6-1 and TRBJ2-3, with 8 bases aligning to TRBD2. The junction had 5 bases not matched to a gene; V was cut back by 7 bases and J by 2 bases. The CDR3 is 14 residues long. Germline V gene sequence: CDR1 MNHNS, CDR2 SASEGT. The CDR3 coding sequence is TGTGCCAGCATTTCGGGGGGGCTCACAGATACGCAGTATTTT. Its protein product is CASISGGLTDTQYF.

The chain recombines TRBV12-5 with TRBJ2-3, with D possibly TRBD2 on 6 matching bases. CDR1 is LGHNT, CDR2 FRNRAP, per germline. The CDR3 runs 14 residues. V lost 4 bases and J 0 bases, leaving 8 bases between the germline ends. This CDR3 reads CASGYSGSTDTQYF. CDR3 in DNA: TGTGCTAGTGGTTACAGCGGGAGCACAGATACGCAGTATTTT.

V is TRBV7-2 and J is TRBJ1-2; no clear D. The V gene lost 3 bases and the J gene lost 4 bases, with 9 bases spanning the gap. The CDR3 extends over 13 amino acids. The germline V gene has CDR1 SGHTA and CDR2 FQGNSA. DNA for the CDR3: TGTGCCAGCAGCTTTGGACTGCTCTATGGCTACACCTTC. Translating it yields CASSFGLLYGYTF.

CDR3 in DNA: TGCAGCGTTGCTGAGACAGGGGCGGAGGATACGCAGTATTTT. Translation: CSVAETGAEDTQYF. The chain combines TRBV29-1 with TRBJ2-3; 8 bases match TRBD1. Germline V lookup: CDR1 SQVTM, CDR2 ANQGSEA. With V trimmed by 4 bases and J by 6 bases, 9 bases remained unmatched. The CDR3 has 14 amino acids.

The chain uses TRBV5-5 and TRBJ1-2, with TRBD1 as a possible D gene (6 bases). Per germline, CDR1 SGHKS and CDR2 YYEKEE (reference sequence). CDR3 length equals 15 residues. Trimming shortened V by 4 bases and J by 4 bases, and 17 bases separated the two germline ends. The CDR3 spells CASSAFEGQPYGYTF. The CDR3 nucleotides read TGTGCCAGCAGCGCGTTTGAAGGACAGCCCTATGGCTACACCTTC.

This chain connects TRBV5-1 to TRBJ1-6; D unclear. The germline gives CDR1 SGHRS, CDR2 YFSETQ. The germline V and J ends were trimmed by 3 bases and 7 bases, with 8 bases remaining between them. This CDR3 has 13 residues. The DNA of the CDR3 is TGCGCCAGCAGCTCCCGTCTAAATTCACCCCTCCACTTT. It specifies CASSSRLNSPLHF.

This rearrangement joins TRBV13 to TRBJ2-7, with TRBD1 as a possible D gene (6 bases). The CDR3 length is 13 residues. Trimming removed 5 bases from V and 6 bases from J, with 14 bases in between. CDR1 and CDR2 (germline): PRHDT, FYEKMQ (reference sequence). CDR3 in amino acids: CASSPRTAPEQYF. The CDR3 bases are TGTGCCAGCAGCCCAAGGACAGCCCCCGAGCAGTACTTC. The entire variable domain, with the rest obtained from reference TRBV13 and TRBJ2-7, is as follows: AAGVIQSPRHLIKEKRETATLKCYPIPRHDTVYWYQQGPGQDPQFLISFYEKMQSDKGSIPDRFSAQQFSDYHSELNMSSLELGDSALYFCASSPRTAPEQYFGPGTRLTVT.

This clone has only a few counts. CDR3 nucleotide sequence: TGTGCCAGCAGCTTAGCCGTCACAGATACGCAGTATTTT. Translation: CASSLAVTDTQYF. The chain employs TRBV11-2 and TRBJ2-3; the D is unclear. V lost 1 base, J lost 2 bases, and 4 bases lay in between. Germline loops: CDR1 SGHAT, CDR2 FQNNGV. The CDR3 has 13 residues.

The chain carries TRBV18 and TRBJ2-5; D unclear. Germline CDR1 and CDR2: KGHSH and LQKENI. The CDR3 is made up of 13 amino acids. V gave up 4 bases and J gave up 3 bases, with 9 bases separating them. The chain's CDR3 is CASSLPIEETQYF. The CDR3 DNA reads TGTGCCAGCTCACTTCCGATAGAAGAGACCCAGTACTTC.

In DNA, the CDR3 is TGCGCCAGCAGCTTGGGGCAGGGGAATTCACCCCTCCACTTT. It codes for CASSLGQGNSPLHF. J is TRBJ1-6 and V is TRBV5-1; maybe TRBD1 (6 bases). Trimming shortened V by 0 bases and J by 7 bases, and 8 bases separated the two germline ends. Germline CDR1 SGHRS, CDR2 YFSETQ. This CDR3 spans 14 amino acids. Supplemented by reference TRBV5-1 and TRBJ1-6, the full variable domain reads KAGVTQTPRYLIKTRGQQVTLSCSPISGHRSVSWYQQTPGQGLQFLFEYFSETQRNKGNFPGRFSGRQFSNSRSEMNVSTLELGDSALYLCASSLGQGNSPLHFGNGTRLTVT.

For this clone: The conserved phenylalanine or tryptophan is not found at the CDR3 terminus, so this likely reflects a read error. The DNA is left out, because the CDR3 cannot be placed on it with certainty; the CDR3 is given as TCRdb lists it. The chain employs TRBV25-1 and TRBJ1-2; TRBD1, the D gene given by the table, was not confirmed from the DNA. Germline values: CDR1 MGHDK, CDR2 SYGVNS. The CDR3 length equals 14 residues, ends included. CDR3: CASSDPPGQGVCTS.

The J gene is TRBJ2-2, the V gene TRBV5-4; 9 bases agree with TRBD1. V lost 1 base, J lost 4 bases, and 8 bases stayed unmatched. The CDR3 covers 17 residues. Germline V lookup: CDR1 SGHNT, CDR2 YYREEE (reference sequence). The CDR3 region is CASSLWWGQGITGELFF. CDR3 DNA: TGTGCCAGCAGCTTGTGGTGGGGACAGGGAATCACCGGGGAGCTGTTTTTT.

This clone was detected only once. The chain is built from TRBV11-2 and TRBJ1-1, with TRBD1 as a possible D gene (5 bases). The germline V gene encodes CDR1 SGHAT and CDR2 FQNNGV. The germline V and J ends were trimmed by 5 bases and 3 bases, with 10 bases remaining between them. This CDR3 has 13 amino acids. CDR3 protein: CASSLREDTEAFF. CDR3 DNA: TGTGCCAGCAGCCTCAGGGAGGACACTGAAGCTTTCTTT.

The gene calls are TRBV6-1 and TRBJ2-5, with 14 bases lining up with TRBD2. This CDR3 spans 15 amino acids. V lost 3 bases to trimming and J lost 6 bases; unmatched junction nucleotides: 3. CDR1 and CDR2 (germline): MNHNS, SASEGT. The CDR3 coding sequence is TGTGCCAGCAGTGATGGGACTAGCGGGGGAAAGACCCAGTACTTC. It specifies CASSDGTSGGKTQYF.

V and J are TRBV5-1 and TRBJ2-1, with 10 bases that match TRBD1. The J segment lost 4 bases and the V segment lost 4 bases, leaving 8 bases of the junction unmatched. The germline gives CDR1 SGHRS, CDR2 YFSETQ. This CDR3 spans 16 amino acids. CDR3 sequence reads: CASSGRQGAGYNEQFF. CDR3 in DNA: TGCGCCAGCAGCGGACGACAGGGGGCGGGTTACAATGAGCAGTTCTTC.

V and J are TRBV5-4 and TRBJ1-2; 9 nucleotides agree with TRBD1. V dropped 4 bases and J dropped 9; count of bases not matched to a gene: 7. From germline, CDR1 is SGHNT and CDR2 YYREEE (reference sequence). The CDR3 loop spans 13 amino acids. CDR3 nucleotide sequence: TGTGCCAGCAGCCGGACAGGGGCCATTAGCTACACCTTC. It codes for CASSRTGAISYTF.

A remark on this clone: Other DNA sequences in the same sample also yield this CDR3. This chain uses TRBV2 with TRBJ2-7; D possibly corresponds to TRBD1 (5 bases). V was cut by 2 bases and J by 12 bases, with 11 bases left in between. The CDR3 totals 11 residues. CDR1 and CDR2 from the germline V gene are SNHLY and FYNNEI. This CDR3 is CASSELGQGYF. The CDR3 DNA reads TGTGCCAGCAGTGAATTAGGGCAGGGGTACTTC.